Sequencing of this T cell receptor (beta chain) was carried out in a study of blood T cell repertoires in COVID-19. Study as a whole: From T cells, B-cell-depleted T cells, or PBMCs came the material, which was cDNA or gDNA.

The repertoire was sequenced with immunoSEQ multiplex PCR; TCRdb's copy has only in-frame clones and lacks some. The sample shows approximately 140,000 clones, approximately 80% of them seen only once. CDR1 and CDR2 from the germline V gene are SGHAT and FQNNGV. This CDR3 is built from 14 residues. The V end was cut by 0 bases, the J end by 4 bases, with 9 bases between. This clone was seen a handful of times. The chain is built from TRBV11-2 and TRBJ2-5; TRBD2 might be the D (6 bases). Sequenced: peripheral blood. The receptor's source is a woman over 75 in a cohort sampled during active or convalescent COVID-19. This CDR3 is CASSLELAIETQYF. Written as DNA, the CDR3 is TGTGCCAGCAGCTTAGAACTAGCCATAGAGACCCAGTACTTC.